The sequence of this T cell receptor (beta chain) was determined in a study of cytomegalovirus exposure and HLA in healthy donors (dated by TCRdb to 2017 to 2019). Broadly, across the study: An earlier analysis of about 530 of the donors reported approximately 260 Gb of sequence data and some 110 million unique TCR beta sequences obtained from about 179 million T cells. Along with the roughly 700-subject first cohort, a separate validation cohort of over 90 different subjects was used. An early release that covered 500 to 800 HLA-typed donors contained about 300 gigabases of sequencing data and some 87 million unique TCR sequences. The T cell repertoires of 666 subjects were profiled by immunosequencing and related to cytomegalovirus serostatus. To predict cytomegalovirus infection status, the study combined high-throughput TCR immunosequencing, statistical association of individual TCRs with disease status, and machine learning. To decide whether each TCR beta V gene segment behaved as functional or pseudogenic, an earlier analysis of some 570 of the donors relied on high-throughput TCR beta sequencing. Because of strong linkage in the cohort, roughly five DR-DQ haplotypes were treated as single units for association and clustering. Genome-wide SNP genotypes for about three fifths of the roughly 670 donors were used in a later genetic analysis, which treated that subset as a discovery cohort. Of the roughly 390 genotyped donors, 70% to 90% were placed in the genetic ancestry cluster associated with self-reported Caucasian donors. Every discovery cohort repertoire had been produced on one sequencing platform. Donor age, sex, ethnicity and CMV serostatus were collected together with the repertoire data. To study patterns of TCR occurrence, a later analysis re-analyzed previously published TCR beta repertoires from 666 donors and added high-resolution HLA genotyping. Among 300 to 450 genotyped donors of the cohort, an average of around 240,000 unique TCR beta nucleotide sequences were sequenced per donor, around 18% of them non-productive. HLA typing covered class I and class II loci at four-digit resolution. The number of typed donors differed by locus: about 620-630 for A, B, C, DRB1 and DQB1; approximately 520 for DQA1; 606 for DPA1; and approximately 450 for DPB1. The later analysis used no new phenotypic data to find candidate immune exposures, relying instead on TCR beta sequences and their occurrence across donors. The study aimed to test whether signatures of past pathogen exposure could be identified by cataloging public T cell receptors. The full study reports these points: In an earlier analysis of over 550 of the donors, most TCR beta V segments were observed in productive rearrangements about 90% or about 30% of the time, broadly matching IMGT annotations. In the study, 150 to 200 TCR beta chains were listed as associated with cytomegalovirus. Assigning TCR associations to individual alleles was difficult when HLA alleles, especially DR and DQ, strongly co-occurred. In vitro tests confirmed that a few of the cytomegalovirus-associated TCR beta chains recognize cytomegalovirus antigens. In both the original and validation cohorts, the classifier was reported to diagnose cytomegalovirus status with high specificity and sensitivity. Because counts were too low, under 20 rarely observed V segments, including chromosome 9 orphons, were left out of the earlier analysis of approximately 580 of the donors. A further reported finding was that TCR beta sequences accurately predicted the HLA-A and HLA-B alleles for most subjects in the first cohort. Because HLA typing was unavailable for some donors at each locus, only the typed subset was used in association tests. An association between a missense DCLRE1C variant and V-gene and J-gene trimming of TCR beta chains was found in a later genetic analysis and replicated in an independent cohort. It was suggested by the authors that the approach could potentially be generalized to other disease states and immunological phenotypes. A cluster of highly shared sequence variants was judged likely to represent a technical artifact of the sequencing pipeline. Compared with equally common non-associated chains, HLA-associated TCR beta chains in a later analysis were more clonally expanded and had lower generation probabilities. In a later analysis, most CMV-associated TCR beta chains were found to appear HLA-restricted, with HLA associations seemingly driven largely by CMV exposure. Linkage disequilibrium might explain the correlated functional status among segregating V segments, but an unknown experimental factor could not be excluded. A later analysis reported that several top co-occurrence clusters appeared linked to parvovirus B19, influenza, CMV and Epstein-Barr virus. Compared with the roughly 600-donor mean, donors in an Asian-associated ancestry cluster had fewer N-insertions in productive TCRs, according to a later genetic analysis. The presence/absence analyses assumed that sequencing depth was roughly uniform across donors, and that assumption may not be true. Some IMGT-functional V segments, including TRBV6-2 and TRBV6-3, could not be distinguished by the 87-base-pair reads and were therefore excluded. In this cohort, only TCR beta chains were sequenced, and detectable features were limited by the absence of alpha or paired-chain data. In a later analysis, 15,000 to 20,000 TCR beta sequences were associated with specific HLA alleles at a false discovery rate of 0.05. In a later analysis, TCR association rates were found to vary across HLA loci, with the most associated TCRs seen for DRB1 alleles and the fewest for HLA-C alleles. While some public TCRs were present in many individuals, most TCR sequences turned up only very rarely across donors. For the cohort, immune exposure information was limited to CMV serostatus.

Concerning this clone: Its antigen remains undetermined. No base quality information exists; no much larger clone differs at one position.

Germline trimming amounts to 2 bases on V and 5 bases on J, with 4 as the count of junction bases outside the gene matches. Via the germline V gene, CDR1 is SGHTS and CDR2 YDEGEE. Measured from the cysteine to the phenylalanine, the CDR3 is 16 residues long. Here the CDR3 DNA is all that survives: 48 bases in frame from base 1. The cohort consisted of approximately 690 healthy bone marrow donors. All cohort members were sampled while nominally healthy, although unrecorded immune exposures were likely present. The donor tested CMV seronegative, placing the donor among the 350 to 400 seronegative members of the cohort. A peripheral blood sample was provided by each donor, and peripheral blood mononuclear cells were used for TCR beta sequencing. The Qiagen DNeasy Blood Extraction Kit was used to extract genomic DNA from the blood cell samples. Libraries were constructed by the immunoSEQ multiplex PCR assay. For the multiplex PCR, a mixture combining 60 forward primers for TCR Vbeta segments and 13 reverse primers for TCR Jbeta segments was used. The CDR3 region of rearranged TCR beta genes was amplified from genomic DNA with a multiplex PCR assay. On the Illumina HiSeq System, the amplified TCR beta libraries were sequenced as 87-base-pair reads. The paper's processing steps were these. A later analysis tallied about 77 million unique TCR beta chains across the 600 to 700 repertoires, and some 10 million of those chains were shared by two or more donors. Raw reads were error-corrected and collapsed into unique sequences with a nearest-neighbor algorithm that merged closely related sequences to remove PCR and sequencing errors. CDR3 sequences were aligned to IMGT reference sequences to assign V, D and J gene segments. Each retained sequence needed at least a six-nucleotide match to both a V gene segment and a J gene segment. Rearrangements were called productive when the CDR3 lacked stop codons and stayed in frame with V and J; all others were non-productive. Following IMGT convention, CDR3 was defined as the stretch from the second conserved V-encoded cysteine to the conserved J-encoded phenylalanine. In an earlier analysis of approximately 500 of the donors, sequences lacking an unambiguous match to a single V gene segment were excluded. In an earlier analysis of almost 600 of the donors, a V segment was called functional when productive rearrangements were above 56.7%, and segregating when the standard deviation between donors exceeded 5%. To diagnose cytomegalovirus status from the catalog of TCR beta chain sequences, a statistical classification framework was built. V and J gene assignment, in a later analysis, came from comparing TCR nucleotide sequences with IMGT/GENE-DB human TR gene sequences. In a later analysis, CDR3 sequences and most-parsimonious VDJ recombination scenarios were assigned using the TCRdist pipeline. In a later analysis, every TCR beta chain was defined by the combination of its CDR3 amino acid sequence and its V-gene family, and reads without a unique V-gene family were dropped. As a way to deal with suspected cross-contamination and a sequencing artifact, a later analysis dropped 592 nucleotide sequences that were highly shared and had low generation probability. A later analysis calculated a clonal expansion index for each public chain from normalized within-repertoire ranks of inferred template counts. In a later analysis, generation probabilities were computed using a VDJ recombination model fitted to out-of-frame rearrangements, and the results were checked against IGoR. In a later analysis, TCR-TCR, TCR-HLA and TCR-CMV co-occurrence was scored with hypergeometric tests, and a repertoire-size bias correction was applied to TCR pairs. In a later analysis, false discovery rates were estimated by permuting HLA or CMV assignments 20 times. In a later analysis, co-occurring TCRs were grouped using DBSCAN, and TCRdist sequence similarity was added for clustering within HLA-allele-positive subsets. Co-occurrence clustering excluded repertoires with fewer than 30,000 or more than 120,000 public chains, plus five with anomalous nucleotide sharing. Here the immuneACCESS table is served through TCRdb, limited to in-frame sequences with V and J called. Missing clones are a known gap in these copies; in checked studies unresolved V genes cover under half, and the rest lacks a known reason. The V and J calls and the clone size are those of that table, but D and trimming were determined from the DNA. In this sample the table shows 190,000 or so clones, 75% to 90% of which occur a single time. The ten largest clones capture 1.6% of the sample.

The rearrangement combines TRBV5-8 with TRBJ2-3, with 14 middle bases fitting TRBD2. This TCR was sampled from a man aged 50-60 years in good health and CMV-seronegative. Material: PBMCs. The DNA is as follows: TGTGCCAGCAGCTTCGGGACTAGCGGGAGTAGAGATACGCAGTATTTT. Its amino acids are CASSFGTSGSRDTQYF.